This T cell receptor (beta chain) emerged from a study of molecular identifiers for immune sequencing clone quantification. Via MiXCR, TCRdb re-called the PCR reads, giving one row per CDR3 protein. The sample has under 650,000 distinct CDR3 sequences, about 20% seen once. The CDR3 length is 15 residues. Sequencing was done on a sample of naive CD8+ T cells from blood, with Jurkat cell RNA spiked in. Subset: FACS-sorted CD8+CD4-CCR7+CD45RA+ naive T cells. J is TRBJ1-5 and V is TRBV21-1; TRBD1 is the table's D call, not checked against the DNA. TRBV21-1 is tagged as a pseudogene. The sequence was collected from a human donor in good health. Some libraries in this study had Jurkat cell RNA spiked in. CDR3 residues: CASSKGTGECQPQHF. The DNA of the CDR3 is TGTGCCAGCAGCAAAGGGACAGGGGAGTGTCAGCCCCAGCATTTT.